This TCR beta chain was obtained from a study of beta chain features in type 1 diabetes. Notes on the study in general: The cDNA sequencing approach could over-represent high-TCR-expressing cells. In every one of the four CD4+ subsets, TCRB CDR3s were moderately but significantly shorter in Type 1 diabetes patients. Within the patient group, naive, central memory and Treg TCRB repertoires appeared more similar to each other than within healthy donors. Reduced insertions and increased deletions marked VDJ junctions in type 1 diabetes patients.

There are 14 residues in the CDR3. The V gene lost 1 base and the J gene lost 5 bases, with 12 bases spanning the gap. CDR1 LNHDA and CDR2 SQIVND come from the germline V gene (reference sequence). On this clone itself: Antigen: not known.

The entirety of the isolated RNA underwent reverse transcription, so expressed TCRB transcripts were sequenced. The study sequenced naive, central memory and regulatory T cell samples to an average of roughly 4 million reads. Here immunoSEQ multiplex PCR was the method, and the copy in TCRdb shows in-frame clones only, minus some. Counted here are around 300,000 clones, approximately 16% occurring once; the ten biggest clones make up 0.015% to 0.019%. The source of this sequence is a man aged 18-30 years with type 1 diabetes. The sample taken for sequencing was naive CD4+ T cells from blood. V and J are TRBV19 and TRBJ2-7, with D possibly matching TRBD2 (6 bases). CDR3 nucleotide sequence: TGTGCCAGTAGTATAGTACTAGCTGTGCACGAGCAGTACTTC. This codes for CASSIVLAVHEQYF.